This note documents a single T cell receptor beta chain sequence. Its antigen is not known. The cohort excluded patients with autoimmune disease history or systemic immunosuppression. These data belong to a study of OX40 agonist ivuxolimab in advanced cancers. The study's findings and limits: More expanded clones were found, on average, in CD8+ than in CD4+ T cells.

Only in-frame clones appear in the TCRdb table, and some are missing; sequencing was by immunoSEQ multiplex PCR. The sample shows around 100,000 clones, around 92% of them seen only once. The TCR was taken from an adult with an advanced solid tumor such as melanoma, head and neck, liver or kidney cancer. Specimen: CD4+ or CD8+ T cells sorted from blood, collected in a trial of the OX40 agonist ivuxolimab.

The chain's CDR3 is CASEPMGTGELFF. The CDR3 nucleotides are TGTGCCAGCGAACCAATGGGGACCGGGGAGCTGTTTTTT. The chain uses TRBV25-1 and TRBJ2-2; D ambiguous. From germline, CDR1 is MGHDK and CDR2 SYGVNS. V lost 8 bases to trimming and J lost 5 bases, with 12 bases between them. There are 13 residues in the CDR3.